What follows is one T cell receptor beta chain and its context. This specimen belongs to a study of T cells in tumors after PD-1 blockade. Per the germline V gene, CDR1 is GTSNPN and CDR2 is SVGIG (reference sequence). The CDR3 loop spans 12 amino acids. V dropped 2 bases and J dropped 5 bases, with 9 bases sitting between them. Profiled with immunoSEQ multiplex PCR; TCRdb holds only in-frame clones, not every one. The sample includes roughly 12,000 clones, 60% to 80% of them seen just once. The input for sequencing was tumor tissue, taken before anti-PD-1 treatment. V usage is TRBV30 and J usage is TRBJ1-2; D possibly corresponds to TRBD1 (6 bases). The source is a human donor with basal cell carcinoma. The DNA for the CDR3 is TGTGCCTGGAGTAAAGGACAGTATGGCTACACCTTC. As protein: CAWSKGQYGYTF.